Described below is a single T cell receptor beta chain sequence and its context. Under the authors' procedure: Amplified reference gene primers provided the basis for estimating nucleated cell counts. Profiled with immunoSEQ multiplex PCR; TCRdb holds only in-frame clones, not every one. That table furnishes V, J and clone size, whereas the DNA furnished D and trimming. The profile covers some 45,000 clones, with 70% to 80% appearing a single time and roughly 19% taken by the ten largest. The germline V gene encodes CDR1 KGHSH and CDR2 LQKENI. This CDR3 comprises 15 residues. Trimming took 1 base from V and 8 from J; bases not matched to a gene: 7. The data derive from a study of blood T cell repertoires in COVID-19.

The TCR sequence derives from a man aged 65 to 79 with acute or convalescent COVID-19. The sequenced sample was peripheral blood. This chain joins TRBV18 and TRBJ2-1; 8 bases align to TRBD1. CDR3 nucleotides: TGTGCCAGCTCACCACGAGGCCAGGGGGCCTATGAGCAGTTCTTC. Translated: CASSPRGQGAYEQFF. Looking up the rest from reference TRBV18 and TRBJ2-1 gives the full variable domain: NAGVMQNPRHLVRRRGQEARLRCSPMKGHSHVYWYRQLPEEGLKFMVYLQKENIIDESGMPKERFSAEFPKEGPSILRIQQVVRGDSAAYFCASSPRGQGAYEQFFGPGTRLTVL.